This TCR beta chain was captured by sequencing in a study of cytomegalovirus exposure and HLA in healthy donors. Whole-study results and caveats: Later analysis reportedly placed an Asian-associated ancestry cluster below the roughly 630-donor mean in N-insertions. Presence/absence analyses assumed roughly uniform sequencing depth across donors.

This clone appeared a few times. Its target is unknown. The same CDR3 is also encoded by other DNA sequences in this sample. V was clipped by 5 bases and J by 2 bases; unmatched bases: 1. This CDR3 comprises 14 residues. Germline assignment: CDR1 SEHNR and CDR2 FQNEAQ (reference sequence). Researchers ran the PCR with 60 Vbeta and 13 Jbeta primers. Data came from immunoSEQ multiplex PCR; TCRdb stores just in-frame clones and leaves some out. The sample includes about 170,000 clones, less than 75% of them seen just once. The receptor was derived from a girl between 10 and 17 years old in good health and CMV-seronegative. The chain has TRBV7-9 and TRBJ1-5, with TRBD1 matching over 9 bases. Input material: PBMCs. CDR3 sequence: CASSRTGGNQPQHF. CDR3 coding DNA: TGTGCCAGCAGCCGGACAGGGGGCAATCAGCCCCAGCATTTT.